This TCR beta chain originates from a study of T cell responses to AZD1222 COVID-19 vaccine. The V end lost 1 base, the J end lost 5 bases, and 15 bases lay between the germline ends. The CDR3 totals 16 residues. Germline assignment: CDR1 SEHNR and CDR2 FQNEAQ (reference sequence). The data were produced by immunoSEQ multiplex PCR, yet TCRdb's version contains in-frame clones alone and is incomplete. The sample includes roughly 100,000 clones, around 87% seen only once; the top ten take 2% to 3%. Sequenced material: peripheral blood, taken on day 0 of AZD1222 vaccination. This receptor was identified in an adult in good health. This chain uses TRBV7-9 with TRBJ2-1; no clear D. CDR3 DNA sequence: TGTGCCAGCAGCTTAGTTCGTGGGTTGTCCGACAATGAGCAGTTCTTC. This sequence encodes CASSLVRGLSDNEQFF.